This TCR beta chain is drawn from a study of Ad26.COV2.S vaccination and SARS-CoV-2 variants. The wider study: COV1001, an Ad26.COV2.S trial, supplied this vaccine-arm donor.

The table came from immunoSEQ multiplex PCR; TCRdb's copy has only in-frame clones and leaves some out. The sample consists of about 220,000 clones, over 75% of them appearing once. Concerning this clone: Its antigen is undetermined.

CDR1 and CDR2 from the germline V gene are MGHDK and SYGVNS. There are 15 residues in the CDR3. Trimming cost V 1 base and J 3 bases, with 11 bases left between them. The treatment here: roughly 19 received Ad26.COV2.S at low or high dose, single or two shots; several received placebo; per-sample allocation not given. Samples were taken on day 63 after the first vaccine or placebo injection. Study-level points and caveats: Analyses of TCR breadth and depth may have underestimated total T cell responses. Ad26.COV2.S recipients had broader spike-specific TCRs (P = 0.0014). Once vaccination had occurred, spike-specific CD8+ and CD4+ T cell responses reportedly showed substantial breadth.

The chain carries TRBV25-1 and TRBJ2-3, with D perhaps matching TRBD1 (6 bases). Here the sequenced sample was peripheral blood, taken in a trial of Ad26.COV2.S vaccine versus placebo. This TCR came from a person between 18 and 60 years old who received the Ad26.COV2.S COVID-19 vaccine or a placebo. The CDR3 DNA reads TGTGCCAGCAGTGAATCGGACAGCCAGACAGATACGCAGTATTTT. Protein sequence: CASSESDSQTDTQYF.